These 16 T cell receptor beta chains were all obtained from the same sample, sequenced in a study of blood T cell repertoires in COVID-19. The table came from immunoSEQ multiplex PCR; TCRdb's copy has only in-frame clones and leaves some out. The repertoire holds roughly 150,000 clones, with approximately 90% as singletons. Sample: peripheral blood. The receptors shown here come from a human donor in a cohort sampled during active COVID-19.

The rearrangement links TRBV5-5 to TRBJ1-2; perhaps TRBD1 as D (5 bases). This CDR3 has 16 amino acids. Per germline, CDR1 SGHKS and CDR2 YYEKEE (reference sequence). V lost 0 bases to trimming and J lost 0 bases, with 12 bases between them. CDR3 loop: CASSLDGTTPNYGYTF. The CDR3 DNA reads TGTGCCAGCAGCTTGGATGGGACTACTCCTAACTATGGCTACACCTTC.

V usage is TRBV7-2 and J usage is TRBJ1-3, with D unresolved. The CDR3 totals 15 residues. Germline values: CDR1 SGHTA, CDR2 FQGNSA. V shed 3 bases and J shed 0 bases, with 9 bases lying between them. The CDR3 loop is CASSFSPSSGNTIYF. Here the CDR3 DNA reads TGTGCCAGCAGCTTCTCCCCGAGCTCTGGAAACACCATATATTTT.

The V and J genes are TRBV6-2 or TRBV6-3 and TRBJ2-1; TRBD1 is a possible D gene (6 bases). The CDR3 is 16 residues long. Trimming took 6 bases from V and 0 from J, leaving 15 bases between them. CDR1 is MNHEY and CDR2 is SVGEGT in the germline V gene. The CDR3 here is CASSRNRASSYNEQFF. CDR3 sequence (DNA): TGTGCCAGCAGCCGCAACAGGGCTAGCTCCTACAATGAGCAGTTCTTC.

V and J are TRBV28 and TRBJ1-1; TRBD1 aligns across 9 bases. CDR3 length equals 14 residues. Unmatched junction bases numbered 7, after V lost 5 bases and J lost 6 bases. Per the germline V gene, CDR1 is MDHEN and CDR2 is SYDVKM. For the CDR3, the DNA is TGTGCCAGCAGTACTACAGGGGGCATCTCTGAAGCTTTCTTT. This encodes CASSTTGGISEAFF.

The V and J genes are TRBV11-2 and TRBJ2-7; 7 positions match TRBD1. Trimming at V came to 4 bases and at J to 9 bases, leaving 3 bases not matched to a gene. The length of the CDR3 is 11 residues. The V gene's germline CDR1 is SGHAT and CDR2 FQNNGV. The CDR3 DNA is TGTGCCAGCAGCTCCCGGGACAGGCAGTACTTC. It yields the protein CASSSRDRQYF.

The chain uses TRBV10-3 and TRBJ1-1; no reliable D call. Germline assignment: CDR1 ENHRY and CDR2 SYGVKD. The V and J ends lost 3 bases and 0 bases respectively, with 8 bases between them. The CDR3 extends over 14 amino acids. The CDR3 spells CAISDPLMNTEAFF. DNA of the CDR3: TGTGCCATCAGTGACCCCCTTATGAACACTGAAGCTTTCTTT.

The chain employs TRBV4-2 and TRBJ2-6; TRBD2 might be the D (5 bases). CDR3 length equals 16 residues. Trimming left V 0 bases short and J 0 bases short, with 6 bases between. CDR1 is LGHNA and CDR2 is YNFKEQ in the germline V gene. The CDR3 DNA follows: TGTGCCAGCAGCCAAGAAGAGGGCTCTGGGGCCAACGTCCTGACTTTC. It translates to CASSQEEGSGANVLTF.

The CDR3 region is CASTPQENRVASGNTIYF. The DNA of the CDR3 is TGTGCCAGCACCCCACAGGAGAATAGGGTAGCTTCTGGAAACACCATATATTTT. The chain joins TRBV28 to TRBJ1-3; possibly TRBD1 for D (5 bases). The CDR3 sequence is 18 residues long. V lost 7 bases to trimming and J lost 1 base, with 23 bases between them. The germline CDR1 and CDR2 sequences are MDHEN and SYDVKM.

The CDR3 bases are TGTGCCATCAGTGGCGGTTTGAAGAACACCGGGGAGCTGTTTTTT. Its protein is CAISGGLKNTGELFF. The chain uses TRBV10-3 and TRBJ2-2; D remains ambiguous. This CDR3 has 15 residues. V shed 4 bases and J shed 1 base, with 10 bases lying between them. Germline V gene data show CDR1 as ENHRY and CDR2 as SYGVKD.

The V and J genes are TRBV11-2 and TRBJ2-1; maybe TRBD2 (6 bases). V lost 3 bases to trimming and J lost 4 bases, with 13 bases between them. Per the germline V gene, CDR1 is SGHAT and CDR2 is FQNNGV. The CDR3 is made up of 15 amino acids. CDR3 amino acids: CASSLSGLSYNEQFF. CDR3 nucleotides: TGTGCCAGCAGCTTGTCGGGACTCTCTTACAATGAGCAGTTCTTC.

The CDR3 spells CAWSQSGNTIYF. Written as DNA, the CDR3 is TGTGCCTGGAGTCAATCTGGAAACACCATATATTTT. J is TRBJ1-3 and V is TRBV30; D ambiguous. The length of the CDR3 is 12 residues. Germline CDR1 GTSNPN, CDR2 SVGIG (reference sequence). The germline V and J ends were trimmed by 2 bases and 1 base, with 3 bases remaining between them. Drawing the rest from reference TRBV30 and TRBJ1-3, the complete variable domain is SQTIHQWPATLVQPVGSPLSLECTVEGTSNPNLYWYRQAAGRGLQLLFYSVGIGQISSEVPQNLSASRPQDRQFILSSKKLLLSDSGFYLCAWSQSGNTIYFGEGSWLTVV.

This chain links TRBV15 with TRBJ1-2, with a possible D match to TRBD1 (6 bases). The CDR3 covers 16 residues. The germline V and J ends were trimmed by 1 base and 3 bases, with 15 bases remaining between them. Germline V gene sequence: CDR1 LNHNV, CDR2 YYDKDF (reference sequence). Here the CDR3 reads CATSRGVVQGDYGYTF. CDR3 coding DNA: TGTGCCACCAGCAGAGGGGTGGTACAGGGCGACTATGGCTACACCTTC.

The V gene is TRBV10-2, the J gene TRBJ2-7, with 8 positions matching TRBD1. With 6 bases clipped from V and 7 bases from J, the junction kept 5 bases outside the gene matches. The CDR3 extends over 12 amino acids. The germline gives CDR1 WSHSY, CDR2 SAAADI. The CDR3 sequence: CASSLTGGEQYF. The DNA of the CDR3 is TGCGCCAGCAGCCTAACAGGGGGTGAGCAGTACTTC.

The V call is TRBV3-1 (or the pseudogene TRBV3-2), the J call TRBJ1-6, with D maybe TRBD1 (6 bases). Trimming pared 2 bases from V and 8 bases from J, leaving 13 bases between. In germline, CDR1 is LGHDT, CDR2 YNNKEL (reference sequence). This CDR3 is 15 amino acids long. The CDR3 protein is CASSQPGASDSPLHF. CDR3 sequence (DNA): TGTGCCAGCAGCCAACCAGGGGCTTCGGATTCACCCCTCCACTTT.

This clone was detected only once. The chain is built from TRBV27 and TRBJ1-5; the D is unclear. Per the germline V gene, CDR1 is MNHEY and CDR2 is SMNVEV (reference sequence). Trimming left V 1 base short and J 6 bases short, with 7 bases between. This CDR3 has 13 residues. The CDR3 coding sequence is TGTGCCAGCAGTTTATACCCCGGTCAGCCCCAGCATTTT. It is translated as CASSLYPGQPQHF.

This clone came up once. The genes are TRBV6-1 and TRBJ2-3; 7 nucleotides align to TRBD1. V was clipped by 2 bases and J by 2 bases; unmatched bases: 4. CDR1 and CDR2 from the germline V gene are MNHNS and SASEGT. The length of the CDR3 is 15 residues. CDR3 in DNA: TGTGCCAGCAGTGAACCGGGACAGACCACAGATACGCAGTATTTT. Protein: CASSEPGQTTDTQYF.